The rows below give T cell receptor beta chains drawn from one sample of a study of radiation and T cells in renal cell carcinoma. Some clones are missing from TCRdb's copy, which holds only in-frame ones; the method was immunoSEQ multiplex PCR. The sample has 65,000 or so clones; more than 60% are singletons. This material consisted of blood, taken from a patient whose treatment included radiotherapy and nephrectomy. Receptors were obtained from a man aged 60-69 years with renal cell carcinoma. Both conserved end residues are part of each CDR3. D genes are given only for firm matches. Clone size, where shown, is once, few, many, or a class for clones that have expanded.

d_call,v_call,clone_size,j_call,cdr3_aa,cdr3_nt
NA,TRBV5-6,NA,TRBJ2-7,CASSPDANLYEQYF,TGTGCCAGCAGCCCCGACGCGAACCTCTACGAGCAGTACTTC
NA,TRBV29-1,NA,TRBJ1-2,CSVEPQGIGYTF,TGCAGCGTTGAGCCCCAAGGGATAGGCTACACCTTC
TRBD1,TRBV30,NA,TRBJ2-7,CAWRGNRGSSYEQYF,TGTGCCTGGAGAGGTAACAGGGGAAGCTCCTACGAGCAGTACTTC
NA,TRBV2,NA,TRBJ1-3,CASSVPGAGNTIYF,TGTGCCAGCAGTGTCCCAGGGGCTGGAAACACCATATATTTT
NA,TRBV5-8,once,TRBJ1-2,CASSFDRRGYTF,TGTGCCAGCAGCTTTGACAGGCGGGGCTACACCTTC
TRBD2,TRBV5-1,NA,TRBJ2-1,CASSWTSGGENEQFF,TGCGCCAGCTCCTGGACTAGCGGGGGGGAAAATGAGCAGTTCTTC
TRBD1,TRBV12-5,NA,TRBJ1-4,CASGTGDPTNEKLFF,TGTGCTAGTGGTACAGGGGACCCAACTAATGAAAAACTGTTTTTT
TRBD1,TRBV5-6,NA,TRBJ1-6,CASSADRNSPLHF,TGTGCCAGCAGCGCGGACAGGAATTCACCCCTCCACTTT
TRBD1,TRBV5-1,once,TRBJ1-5,CASSPGQGEQPQHF,TGCGCCAGCAGCCCAGGACAGGGGGAACAGCCCCAGCATTTT
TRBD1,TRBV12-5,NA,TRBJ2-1,CASGFRDRGRDEQFF,TGTGCTAGTGGTTTCCGGGACAGGGGGAGGGATGAGCAGTTCTTC
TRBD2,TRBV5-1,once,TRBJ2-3,CASWSGGPDTQYF,TGCGCCAGCTGGTCGGGGGGTCCTGATACGCAGTATTTT
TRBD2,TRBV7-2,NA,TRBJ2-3,CASSFLGTSSDTQYF,TGTGCCAGCAGCTTTTTAGGGACTAGCTCAGATACGCAGTATTTT
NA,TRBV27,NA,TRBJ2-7,CASSLTVRDYEQYF,TGTGCCAGCAGTTTAACTGTCAGAGACTACGAGCAGTACTTC
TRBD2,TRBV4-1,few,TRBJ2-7,CASSQGLADISYEQYF,TGCGCCAGCAGCCAAGGTCTAGCGGATATCTCCTACGAGCAGTACTTC
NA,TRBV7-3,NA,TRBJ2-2,CASSLTTTRNTGELFF,TGTGCCAGCAGCTTAACGACTACCCGGAACACCGGGGAGCTGTTTTTT
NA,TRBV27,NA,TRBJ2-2,CASIRKGIGTGELFF,TGTGCCAGCATCCGCAAGGGAATCGGCACCGGGGAGCTGTTTTTT
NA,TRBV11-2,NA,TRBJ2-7,CASSLEIWGRTNEQYF,TGTGCCAGCAGCTTAGAGATTTGGGGACGGACGAACGAGCAGTACTTC
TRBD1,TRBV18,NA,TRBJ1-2,CASSPGTGGAIVGYTF,TGTGCCAGCTCACCGGGGACAGGGGGAGCAATAGTAGGCTACACCTTC
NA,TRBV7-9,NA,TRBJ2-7,CASSLQGTSYEQYF,TGTGCCAGCAGCTTGCAGGGGACCTCCTACGAGCAGTACTTC
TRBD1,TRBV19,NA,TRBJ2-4,CASRQGDTIQYF,TGTGCCAGCCGACAGGGGGACACCATTCAGTACTTC
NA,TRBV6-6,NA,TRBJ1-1,CASSSPGRSGTEAFF,TGTGCCAGCAGTTCCCCGGGACGGTCGGGTACTGAAGCTTTCTTT
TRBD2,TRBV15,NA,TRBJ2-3,CATSRVLAGGTDTQYF,TGTGCCACCAGCAGAGTACTAGCGGGGGGCACAGATACGCAGTATTTT
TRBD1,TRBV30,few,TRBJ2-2,CAWSRGQGVSGELFF,TGTGCCTGGAGTAGAGGGCAGGGGGTTTCCGGGGAGCTGTTTTTT
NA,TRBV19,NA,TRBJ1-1,CASSDSVTRSMNTEAFF,TGTGCCAGTAGTGATTCGGTGACACGAAGCATGAACACTGAAGCTTTCTTT
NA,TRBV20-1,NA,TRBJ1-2,CSLEKPHGYTF,TGCAGCTTGGAGAAGCCCCATGGCTACACCTTC
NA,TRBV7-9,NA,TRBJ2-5,CASSLALSRGETQYF,TGTGCCAGCAGCTTAGCGCTCTCCCGGGGGGAGACCCAGTACTTC
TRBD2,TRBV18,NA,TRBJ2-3,CASSPPGLAASTDTQYF,TGTGCCAGCTCACCACCGGGACTAGCGGCTAGCACAGATACGCAGTATTTT
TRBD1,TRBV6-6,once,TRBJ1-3,CASRMGQEGNTIYF,TGTGCCAGCAGGATGGGACAGGAGGGAAACACCATATATTTT
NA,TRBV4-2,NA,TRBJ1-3,CASSQDWPAEGNSGNTIYF,TGTGCCAGCAGCCAAGATTGGCCCGCGGAGGGGAACTCTGGAAACACCATATATTTT
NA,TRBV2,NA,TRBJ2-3,CASSGPPPSTQYF,TGTGCCAGCAGTGGCCCGCCACCGTCTACGCAGTATTTT
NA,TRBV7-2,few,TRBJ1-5,CASSYLYQPQHF,TGTGCCAGCAGCTATCTGTATCAGCCCCAGCATTTT
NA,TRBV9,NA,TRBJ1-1,CASSSREDTEAFF,TGTGCCAGCAGCTCCCGAGAGGATACTGAAGCTTTCTTT
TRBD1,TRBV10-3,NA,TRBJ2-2,CAIPRTGGKSGNTGELFF,TGTGCCATCCCCCGGACAGGGGGCAAAAGTGGGAACACCGGGGAGCTGTTTTTT
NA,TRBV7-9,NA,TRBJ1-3,CASSLLGTLGNTIYF,TGTGCCAGCAGCTTACTGGGGACTCTCGGAAACACCATATATTTT
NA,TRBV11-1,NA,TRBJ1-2,CASSPGVNYGYTF,TGTGCCAGCAGCCCAGGGGTTAACTATGGCTACACCTTC
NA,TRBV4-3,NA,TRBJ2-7,CASSQANLLSYEQYF,TGCGCCAGCAGCCAAGCGAACTTGCTCTCCTACGAGCAGTACTTC
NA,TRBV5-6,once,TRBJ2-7,CASSLGVSYEQYF,TGTGCCAGCAGCTTGGGGGTCTCCTACGAGCAGTACTTC
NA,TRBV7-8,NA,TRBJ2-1,CASSAAVSYNEQFF,TGTGCCAGCAGCGCAGCGGTTTCTTACAATGAGCAGTTCTTC
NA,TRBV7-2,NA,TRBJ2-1,CASSLANGAYNEQFF,TGTGCCAGCAGCTTAGCGAACGGGGCGTACAATGAGCAGTTCTTC
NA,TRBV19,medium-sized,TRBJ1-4,CASSSQDVSYEKLFF,TGTGCCAGTAGTTCTCAGGACGTATCCTATGAAAAACTGTTTTTT
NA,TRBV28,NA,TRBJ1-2,CASSPLGTSALSYGYTF,TGTGCCAGCAGTCCCCTGGGGACAAGCGCACTATCCTATGGCTACACCTTC
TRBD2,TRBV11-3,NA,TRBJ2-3,CASSYLAGGVDTQYF,TGTGCCAGCAGCTACCTAGCGGGAGGGGTAGATACGCAGTATTTT
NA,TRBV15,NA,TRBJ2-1,CATSRVVTTNEQFF,TGTGCCACCAGCAGAGTGGTCACTACTAATGAGCAGTTCTTC
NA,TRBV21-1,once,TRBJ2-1,CASSKVGGEQFF,TGTGCCAGCAGCAAAGTCGGCGGTGAGCAGTTCTTC
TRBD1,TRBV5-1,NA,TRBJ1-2,CASSSRQGAMDGYTF,TGCGCCAGCAGCTCCCGACAGGGGGCGATGGATGGCTACACCTTC
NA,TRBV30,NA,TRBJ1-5,CAWNCTRVAASRLNQPQHF,TGTGCCTGGAACTGTACTCGGGTTGCGGCTTCGCGCCTCAATCAGCCCCAGCATTTT
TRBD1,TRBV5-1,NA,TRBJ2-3,CASTPDRGTDTQYF,TGCGCCAGCACCCCGGACAGGGGCACAGATACGCAGTATTTT
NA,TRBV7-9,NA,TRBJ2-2,CASSRAWGVDIYTGELFF,TGTGCCAGCAGCCGCGCATGGGGGGTGGACATCTACACCGGGGAGCTGTTTTTT
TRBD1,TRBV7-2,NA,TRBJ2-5,CASGQGSRETQYF,TGTGCCAGCGGACAGGGGAGTCGGGAGACCCAGTACTTC
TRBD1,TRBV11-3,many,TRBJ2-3,CASSPGQGTDTQYF,TGTGCCAGCAGCCCTGGACAGGGCACAGATACGCAGTATTTT
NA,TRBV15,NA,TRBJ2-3,CATSRDRSGNRDTQYF,TGTGCCACCAGCAGAGATCGGAGCGGAAACAGGGATACGCAGTATTTT